The entry below describes one TCR beta chain. This entry is derived from a study of T cell changes during pregnancy in multiple sclerosis. Here immunoSEQ multiplex PCR was the method, and the copy in TCRdb shows in-frame clones only, minus some. This sample carries 40,000 to 55,000 clones, 85% to 95% of them seen once, and the ten largest clones take 0.52%. The sequenced sample was CD4+ T cells from peripheral blood mononuclear cells, obtained in the third trimester of pregnancy. This clonotype was obtained from a female donor with multiple sclerosis, enrolled in a pregnancy study.

CDR3 sequence reads: CASSFDASGRLDTQYF. The CDR3 bases are TGTGCCAGCAGCTTCGATGCTAGCGGGAGGCTGGATACGCAGTATTTT. The chain recombines TRBV5-6 with TRBJ2-3; 11 bases map to TRBD2. The trim removed 2 bases at V and 6 bases at J, leaving 8 bases unmatched. CDR3 length: 16 amino acids. CDR1 and CDR2 from the germline V gene are SGHDT and YYEEEE.